This passage covers 32 T cell receptor beta chains from one sample sequenced in a study of CD8 T cells in ankylosing spondylitis. TCRdb processed the 5' RACE reads anew with MiXCR; each CDR3 protein has one entry. This sample yields some 700,000 distinct CDR3 sequences, of which 15% to 20% are seen a single time; around 19% belongs to the top ten. Whole-study results and caveats: Eight highly homologous variants formed a TCR beta motif that appeared characteristic of ankylosing spondylitis blood.

Their antigen targets remain unknown. Sequenced sample: blood, either unsorted or a sorted T cell fraction (not recorded which). These receptor sequences come from a male donor with ankylosing spondylitis.

The chain combines TRBV20-1 with TRBJ2-5; D possibly corresponds to TRBD2 (5 bases). Germline V gene lookup returns CDR1 DFQATT and CDR2 SNEGSKA (reference sequence). Trimming removed 6 bases at V and 2 bases at J, with 16 bases between. This CDR3 has 14 amino acids. The CDR3 DNA reads TGCAGTGCCCGGGCGGGTAGCGTACAAGAGACCCAGTACTTC. Translation: CSARAGSVQETQYF.

This clonotype was recorded a few times. This sequence joins TRBV18 and TRBJ2-1; possibly TRBD2 for D (6 bases). CDR1 is KGHSH, CDR2 LQKENI, per germline. The CDR3 loop spans 15 amino acids. Deletions cut 5 bases from V and 8 bases from J, with 19 bases between. CDR3 loop: CASSVGGVGIYEQFF. The CDR3 coding sequence is TGTGCCAGCTCAGTCGGAGGGGTAGGAATTTATGAGCAGTTCTTC.

The J gene is TRBJ2-1, the V gene TRBV7-9; D unclear. The CDR3 totals 11 residues. From germline, CDR1 is SEHNR and CDR2 FQNEAQ (reference sequence). V lost 5 bases and J lost 10, with 9 bases in between. The CDR3 is CASSQILEQFF. CDR3 coding DNA: TGTGCCAGCAGCCAAATCCTAGAGCAGTTCTTC. The whole variable domain, filled in from reference TRBV7-9 and TRBJ2-1, reads DTGVSQNPRHKITKRGQNVTFRCDPISEHNRLYWYRQTLGQGPEFLTYFQNEAQLEKSRLLSDRFSAERPKGSFSTLEIQRTEQGDSAMYLCASSQILEQFFGPGTRLTVL.

This clonotype was observed a handful of times. The DNA for the CDR3 is TGTGCCATCGCCATGGGGGCAGAACAAGGGGGGACCCAGTACTTC. This sequence encodes CAIAMGAEQGGTQYF. The chain couples TRBV10-3 to TRBJ2-5, with D possibly being TRBD1 (6 bases). V lost 8 bases to trimming and J lost 7 bases, with 23 bases between them. The CDR3 extends over 15 amino acids. In germline, CDR1 is ENHRY, CDR2 SYGVKD.

CDR3 in amino acids: CAIRPPGGGYEQYF. The CDR3 coding sequence is TGTGCCATCAGGCCTCCGGGCGGCGGCTACGAGCAGTACTTC. This chain connects TRBV10-3 to TRBJ2-7; no definite D call. Trimming stripped 6 bases from V and 3 bases from J, with 15 bases between. Germline V gene data show CDR1 as ENHRY and CDR2 as SYGVKD. The CDR3 runs 14 residues.

This clonotype came up a few times. The V and J genes are TRBV12-3 or TRBV12-4 and TRBJ2-6, with D possibly matching TRBD1 (6 bases). V was pared by 2 bases and J by 4 bases, with 9 bases between. This CDR3 is built from 15 residues. In nucleotides, the CDR3 is TGTGCCAGCAGTTTACAGGGGTACGGGGCCAACGTCCTGACTTTC. Translation gives CASSLQGYGANVLTF.

This clonotype showed up many times. The chain carries TRBV5-1 and TRBJ2-1; 12 bases line up with TRBD2. Trimming removed 4 bases from V and 9 bases from J; junction bases left unmatched: 11. Germline V CDR1 and CDR2: SGHRS, YFSETQ. The CDR3 extends over 16 amino acids. The CDR3 DNA follows: TGCGCCAGCAGCCCAACCCGGGCACTAGCGGGAGGTGAGCAGTTCTTC. This encodes CASSPTRALAGGEQFF.

The J gene is TRBJ2-3, the V gene TRBV5-6, with D tentatively TRBD1 (5 bases). CDR1 SGHDT and CDR2 YYEEEE come from the germline V gene. The ends were cut back, 4 bases at V and 5 bases at J, with 11 bases in the middle. This CDR3 contains 13 residues. The CDR3, as DNA: TGTGCCAGCAGCCAGTCAGGGTTAGATACGCAGTATTTT. It codes for CASSQSGLDTQYF.

The chain uses TRBV3-1 and TRBJ2-4; TRBD1 agrees at 8 bases. The germline CDR1 and CDR2 sequences are LGHDT and YNNKEL (reference sequence). V shed 0 bases, J shed 8 bases, and the junction held 6 bases outside the gene matches. This CDR3 region has 15 residues. The CDR3 sequence: CASSQDRQGAYIQYF. As DNA, the CDR3 is TGTGCCAGCAGCCAAGATCGGCAGGGGGCATACATTCAGTACTTC.

In this sample, this clonotype turned up many times. This sequence joins TRBV5-1 and TRBJ2-3; a possible D gene is TRBD2 (6 bases). Looked up from germline, CDR1 is SGHRS and CDR2 is YFSETQ. The CDR3 covers 18 residues. The V end lost 4 bases, the J end lost 2 bases, and 23 bases lay between the germline ends. The CDR3 DNA sequence: TGCGCCAGCAGCCACAAAATACCCGGGAGAATGTACACAGATACGCAGTATTTT. Amino acids: CASSHKIPGRMYTDTQYF.

This clonotype was found a few times. The gene calls are TRBV5-1 and TRBJ1-5; a weak D match, TRBD1 (5 bases). The CDR3 is 15 amino acids. The V end was cut by 4 bases, the J end by 3 bases, with 14 bases between. Per germline, CDR1 SGHRS and CDR2 YFSETQ. The CDR3 nucleotides read TGCGCCAGCAGCCCTGGGGCAGGGCTCAATCAGCCCCAGCATTTT. It is translated as CASSPGAGLNQPQHF.

The rearrangement joins TRBV20-1 to TRBJ1-6, with TRBD1 matching over 8 bases. Unmatched junction bases numbered 10, after V lost 1 base and J lost 8 bases. CDR1 is DFQATT and CDR2 is SNEGSKA in the germline V gene (reference sequence). This CDR3 comprises 16 residues. The CDR3 is CSARAYSRGLDSPLHF. In nucleotides, the CDR3 is TGCAGTGCTAGAGCCTATTCCAGGGGGCTTGATTCACCCCTCCACTTT.

This chain joins TRBV20-1 and TRBJ2-1; 13 bases match TRBD2. With 6 bases clipped from V and 9 bases from J, the junction kept 8 bases outside the gene matches. Germline assignment: CDR1 DFQATT and CDR2 SNEGSKA (reference sequence). CDR3 length: 14 amino acids. CDR3 bases: TGCAGTGCCGTCGGACTAGCGGGAGTTGGTGAGCAGTTCTTC. Translation gives CSAVGLAGVGEQFF.

This clonotype has just a few counts. The chain is built from TRBV4-1 and TRBJ2-3; the match to TRBD2 covers 10 bases. Trimming at V came to 0 bases and at J to 4 bases, leaving 4 bases not matched to a gene. The CDR3 is 16 residues long. Germline V lookup: CDR1 MGHRA, CDR2 YSYEKL. CDR3 protein: CASSQDELAGADTQYF. As DNA, the CDR3 is TGCGCCAGCAGCCAAGATGAGCTAGCGGGAGCAGATACGCAGTATTTT.

V and J are TRBV15 and TRBJ2-1; possibly TRBD1 for D (6 bases). Germline V lookup: CDR1 LNHNV, CDR2 YYDKDF (reference sequence). V was pared by 1 base and J by 1 base, with 20 bases between. This CDR3 region has 19 residues. The CDR3 loop is CATSRGFRQGQGSYNEQFF. The CDR3 DNA sequence: TGTGCCACCAGCAGAGGGTTTCGGCAGGGACAAGGATCCTACAATGAGCAGTTCTTC. The whole variable domain, filled in from reference TRBV15 and TRBJ2-1, reads DAMVIQNPRYQVTQFGKPVTLSCSQTLNHNVMYWYQQKSSQAPKLLFHYYDKDFNNEADTPDNFQSRRPNTSFCFLDIRSPGLGDTAMYLCATSRGFRQGQGSYNEQFFGPGTRLTVL.

On this clonotype: Relative to the germline gene, one junction end is altered; a read error may explain this. The V gene is TRBV20-1, the J gene TRBJ2-3; TRBD2 is a possible D gene (6 bases). CDR3 length equals 17 residues. Germline V gives CDR1 DFQATT, CDR2 SNEGSKA (reference sequence). The CDR3 DNA is TGCTGTGCTAGAGATAGGAGGGAGCCTTTCCCCACAGATACGCAGTATTTT. It translates to CCARDRREPFPTDTQYF.

The V gene is TRBV5-1, the J gene TRBJ1-1; 11 positions agree with TRBD1. The CDR3 loop spans 16 amino acids. CDR1 is SGHRS and CDR2 is YFSETQ in the germline V gene. V was clipped by 4 bases and J by 0 bases; unmatched bases: 5. For the CDR3, the DNA is TGCGCCAGCAGCGACGGACAGGGGGCCGTGAACACTGAAGCTTTCTTT. Translating it yields CASSDGQGAVNTEAFF.

The sample holds a few counts of this clonotype. The V gene is TRBV4-2, the J gene TRBJ2-6, with unresolved D. Germline CDR1 reads LGHNA; CDR2 reads YNFKEQ. V was trimmed by 1 base and J by 4 bases, leaving 8 bases between them. The length of the CDR3 is 15 residues. The CDR3 nucleotides are TGTGCCAGCAGCCAAGCTACGGCGGGGGCCAACGTCCTGACTTTC. Protein: CASSQATAGANVLTF.

The chain recombines TRBV20-1 with TRBJ2-5; D possibly corresponds to TRBD2 (6 bases). From germline, CDR1 is DFQATT and CDR2 SNEGSKA (reference sequence). With 6 bases removed from V and 2 bases from J, the gap between germline ends came to 10 bases. The CDR3 extends over 12 amino acids. As DNA, the CDR3 is TGCAGTGCGCGGGACGATCAAGAGACCCAGTACTTC. It translates to CSARDDQETQYF.

The rearrangement links TRBV27 to TRBJ2-1; 10 bases align to TRBD2. The CDR3 runs 15 residues. V lost 7 bases to trimming and J lost 5 bases; unmatched junction nucleotides: 8. Germline V gives CDR1 MNHEY, CDR2 SMNVEV (reference sequence). The CDR3 loop reads CASNPLAGTDNEQFF. Here the CDR3 DNA reads TGTGCCAGCAATCCACTAGCGGGAACGGACAATGAGCAGTTCTTC.

This clonotype showed up many times. The rearrangement links TRBV2 to TRBJ1-6; D not resolved. This CDR3 contains 12 residues. Germline V lookup: CDR1 SNHLY, CDR2 FYNNEI. The V end lost 4 bases, the J end lost 11 bases, and 9 bases lay between the germline ends. The CDR3 sequence: CASSGFWPPLHF. DNA for the CDR3: TGTGCCAGCAGTGGGTTTTGGCCACCCCTCCACTTT.

In its sample, this clonotype was seen many times. The junction shows a germline mismatch at one end, possibly a read error. V gene TRBV18 combines with J gene TRBJ2-5, with no clear D. The CDR3 spans 12 residues. CDR1 is KGHSH and CDR2 is LQKENI in the germline V gene. DNA of the CDR3: TGCGCCAGCAGTCCTGGGCAAGAGACCCAGTACTTC. The encoded protein is CASSPGQETQYF.

The genes are TRBV24-1 and TRBJ2-1; D is perhaps TRBD1 (5 bases). The germline CDR1 and CDR2 sequences are KGHDR and SFDVKD. V gave up 5 bases and J gave up 5 bases, with 21 bases separating them. This CDR3 spans 17 amino acids. CDR3 loop: CATSGTLDSRIDNEQFF. DNA of the CDR3: TGTGCCACCAGTGGCACCCTAGACAGTAGGATTGACAATGAGCAGTTCTTC.

The chain links TRBV13 to TRBJ2-1; D is perhaps TRBD2 (7 bases). The CDR3 extends over 16 amino acids. The germline V and J ends were trimmed by 1 base and 3 bases, with 13 bases remaining between them. The germline V gene encodes CDR1 PRHDT and CDR2 FYEKMQ (reference sequence). This CDR3 is CASSLAPGGYYNEQFF. For the CDR3, the DNA is TGTGCCAGCAGCTTAGCCCCGGGGGGCTACTACAATGAGCAGTTCTTC.

The chain employs TRBV7-8 and TRBJ2-7, with 7 bases aligning to TRBD1. Trimming at V came to 0 bases and at J to 3 bases, leaving 5 bases not matched to a gene. Germline values: CDR1 SGHVS, CDR2 FQNEAQ. The CDR3 covers 15 residues. Here the CDR3 reads CASSLAGQSVYEQYF. CDR3 DNA sequence: TGTGCCAGCAGCTTAGCGGGACAGAGTGTCTACGAGCAGTACTTC.

This clonotype was recorded a few times. The chain uses TRBV20-1 and TRBJ1-2; weak D call: TRBD1 (5 bases). Germline values: CDR1 DFQATT, CDR2 SNEGSKA (reference sequence). This CDR3 has 13 amino acids. The V end lost 4 bases, the J end lost 0 bases, and 9 bases lay between the germline ends. The CDR3 loop is CSATGGANYGYTF. The CDR3, as DNA: TGCAGTGCTACCGGGGGGGCTAACTATGGCTACACCTTC.

In this sample, this clonotype turned up a few times. The V gene is TRBV4-1, the J gene TRBJ2-7; TRBD1 aligns across 7 bases. The junction had 9 bases not matched to a gene; V was cut back by 1 base and J by 6 bases. Per the germline V gene, CDR1 is MGHRA and CDR2 is YSYEKL. This CDR3 contains 15 residues. The CDR3 nucleotides read TGCGCCAGCAGCCAAGTAGACAGGGTAGGTTCCGAGCAGTACTTC. It specifies CASSQVDRVGSEQYF.

The J gene is TRBJ2-3, the V gene TRBV12-3 or TRBV12-4, with D maybe TRBD2 (6 bases). This CDR3 region has 14 residues. The V end lost 4 bases, the J end lost 4 bases, and 12 bases lay between the germline ends. The CDR3 here is CASSSGSLADTQYF. The CDR3 DNA follows: TGTGCCAGCAGTTCCGGGAGTCTCGCAGATACGCAGTATTTT.

The rearrangement uses TRBV27 and TRBJ1-5, with D perhaps TRBD1 (5 bases). V was trimmed by 5 bases and J by 5 bases, leaving 13 bases between them. Per germline, CDR1 MNHEY and CDR2 SMNVEV (reference sequence). The CDR3 has 14 residues. In DNA, the CDR3 is TGTGCCAGCAGTAACCACGGGGCCGATCAGCCCCAGCATTTT. Protein: CASSNHGADQPQHF.

This clonotype was seen only a few times. The V and J genes are TRBV20-1 and TRBJ2-1, with 8 bases fitting TRBD2. This CDR3 spans 19 amino acids. V shed 5 bases and J 2 bases; nucleotides not matched to a gene: 20. In germline, CDR1 is DFQATT, CDR2 SNEGSKA (reference sequence). CDR3 in DNA: TGCAGTGCTCGAGGGGTGACCAGCGGGAGTGGGTATGCCTACAATGAGCAGTTCTTC. This gives the protein CSARGVTSGSGYAYNEQFF.

This clonotype was counted only a few times. This chain links TRBV5-1 with TRBJ1-5; D is unresolved. Trimming stripped 0 bases from V and 3 bases from J, with 10 bases between. CDR1 is SGHRS, CDR2 YFSETQ, per germline. This CDR3 contains 15 residues. CDR3 sequence: CASSLEGLNNQPQHF. The CDR3, as DNA: TGCGCCAGCAGCTTGGAGGGCCTCAACAATCAGCCCCAGCATTTT.

The table lists this clonotype with a few counts. The rearrangement joins TRBV4-3 to TRBJ1-2; 10 nucleotides agree with TRBD1. Per germline, CDR1 LGHNA and CDR2 YSLEER. Germline trimming cut 0 bases from V and 4 bases from J; bases unmatched to any gene: 11. The CDR3 sequence is 18 residues long. The DNA for the CDR3 is TGCGCCAGCAGCCAAGATACGGAGGACAGGGGGTATGTCTATGGCTACACCTTC. This translates into CASSQDTEDRGYVYGYTF.